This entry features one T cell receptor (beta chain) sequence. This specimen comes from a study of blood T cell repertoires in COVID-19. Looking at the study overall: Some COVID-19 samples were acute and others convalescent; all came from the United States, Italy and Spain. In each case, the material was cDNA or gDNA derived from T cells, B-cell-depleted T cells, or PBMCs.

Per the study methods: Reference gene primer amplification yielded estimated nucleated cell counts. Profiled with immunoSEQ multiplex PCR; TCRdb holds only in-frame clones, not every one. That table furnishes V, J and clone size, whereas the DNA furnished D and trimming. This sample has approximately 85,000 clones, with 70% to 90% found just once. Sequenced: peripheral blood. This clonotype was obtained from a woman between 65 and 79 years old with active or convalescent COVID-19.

The CDR3 here is CASSQGLCEASEQYF. As DNA, the CDR3 is TGTGCCAGCAGCCAAGGACTCTGCGAGGCCAGCGAGCAGTACTTC. This chain connects TRBV3-1 (or the pseudogene TRBV3-2) to TRBJ2-7, with unresolved D. Germline V gene sequence: CDR1 LGHDT, CDR2 YNNKEL (reference sequence). Between the trimmed V and J ends, which lost 1 base and 6 bases, there was a span of 16 bases. This CDR3 comprises 15 residues.